This T cell receptor (beta chain) was observed in a study of T cell responses to AZD1222 COVID-19 vaccine. This table comes from immunoSEQ multiplex PCR, and its TCRdb copy is limited to in-frame clones, with some not included. The table shows more than 90,000 clones, with about nine tenths occurring only once. Trimming cost V 3 bases and J 5 bases, with 13 bases left between them. The CDR3 spans 14 residues. Germline CDR1 LGHNA, CDR2 YNFKEQ. The input for sequencing was peripheral blood, taken on day 0 of AZD1222 vaccination. The receptor was derived from an adult in good health. The chain recombines TRBV4-2 with TRBJ2-5; the D call may be TRBD1 or TRBD2 (6 bases each). The CDR3: CASSHWGAGETQYF. The CDR3, as DNA: TGTGCCAGCAGCCACTGGGGGGCGGGTGAGACCCAGTACTTC.